This TCR beta chain was sequenced in a study of CD8+CD57+ T cells in acquired aplastic anemia. Profiles of TCR beta VDJ and CDR3 were generated from a genomic DNA template. One entry per CDR3 protein results from TCRdb running MiXCR on the reads. Of roughly 61,000 distinct CDR3 sequences detected, about 50% appear once; the ten largest clones hold roughly 2.5%. The CDR3 runs to 15 residues. After removal of 0 bases from V and 4 bases from J, the junction contained 5 bases not matched to a gene. Germline CDR1 reads SGHRS; CDR2 reads YFSETQ. Sequencing used sorted CD4+, CD8+, or CD8+CD57+ T cells (not recorded which) from PBMCs. The gene calls are TRBV5-1 and TRBJ1-2, with 8 bases fitting TRBD1. This TCR was sampled from a human donor in good health, serving as a control. CDR3 protein: CASSLGGTGSYGYTF. The CDR3 DNA reads as TGCGCCAGCAGCTTGGGGGGGACAGGTTCCTATGGCTACACCTTC. The whole variable domain, filled in from reference TRBV5-1 and TRBJ1-2, reads KAGVTQTPRYLIKTRGQQVTLSCSPISGHRSVSWYQQTPGQGLQFLFEYFSETQRNKGNFPGRFSGRQFSNSRSEMNVSTLELGDSALYLCASSLGGTGSYGYTFGSGTRLTVV.